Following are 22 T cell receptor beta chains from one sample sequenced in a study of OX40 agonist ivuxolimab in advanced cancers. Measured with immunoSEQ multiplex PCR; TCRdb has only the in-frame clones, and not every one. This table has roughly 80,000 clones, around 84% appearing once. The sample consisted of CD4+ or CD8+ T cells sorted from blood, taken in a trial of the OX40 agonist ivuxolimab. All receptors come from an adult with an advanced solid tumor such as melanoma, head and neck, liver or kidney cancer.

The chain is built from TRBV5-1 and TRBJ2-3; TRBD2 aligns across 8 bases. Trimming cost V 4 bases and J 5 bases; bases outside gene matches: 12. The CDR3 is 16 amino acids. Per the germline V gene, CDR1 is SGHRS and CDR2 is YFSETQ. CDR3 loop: CASSPGRAGGRDTQYF. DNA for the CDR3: TGCGCCAGCAGCCCGGGTAGGGCGGGGGGCAGAGATACGCAGTATTTT.

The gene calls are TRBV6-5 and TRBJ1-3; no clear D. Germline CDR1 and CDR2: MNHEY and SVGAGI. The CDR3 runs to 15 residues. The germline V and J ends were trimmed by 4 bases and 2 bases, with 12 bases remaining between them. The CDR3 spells CASSFGVPAGNTIYF. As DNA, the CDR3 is TGTGCCAGCAGTTTTGGGGTACCGGCTGGAAACACCATATATTTT.

As DNA, the CDR3 is TGTGCCAGCAGTTACGGGACCTCGAACACCGGGGAGCTGTTTTTT. Encoded protein: CASSYGTSNTGELFF. The chain links TRBV6-5 to TRBJ2-2; D could derive from TRBD1 or TRBD2 (5 bases each). The germline gives CDR1 MNHEY, CDR2 SVGAGI. The CDR3 extends over 15 amino acids. Trimming cost V 2 bases and J 0 bases, with 7 bases left between them.

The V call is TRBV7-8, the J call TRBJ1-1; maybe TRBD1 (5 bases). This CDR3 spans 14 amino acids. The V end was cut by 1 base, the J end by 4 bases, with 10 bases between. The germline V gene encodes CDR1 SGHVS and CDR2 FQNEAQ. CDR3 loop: CASSLDGGVTEAFF. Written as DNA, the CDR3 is TGTGCCAGCAGCTTAGACGGAGGGGTCACTGAAGCTTTCTTT.

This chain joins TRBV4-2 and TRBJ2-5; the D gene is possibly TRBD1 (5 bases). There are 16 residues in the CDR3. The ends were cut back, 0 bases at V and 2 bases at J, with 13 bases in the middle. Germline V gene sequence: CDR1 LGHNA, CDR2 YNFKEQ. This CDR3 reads CASSQDGALDQETQYF. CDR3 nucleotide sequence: TGTGCCAGCAGCCAAGATGGGGCTTTGGATCAAGAGACCCAGTACTTC.

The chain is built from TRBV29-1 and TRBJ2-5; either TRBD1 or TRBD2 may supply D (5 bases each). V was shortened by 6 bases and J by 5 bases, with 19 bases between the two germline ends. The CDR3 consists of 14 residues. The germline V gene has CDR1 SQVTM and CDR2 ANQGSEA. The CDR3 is CSVKSTGREETQYF. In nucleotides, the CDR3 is TGCAGCGTAAAAAGTACGGGGCGTGAGGAGACCCAGTACTTC.

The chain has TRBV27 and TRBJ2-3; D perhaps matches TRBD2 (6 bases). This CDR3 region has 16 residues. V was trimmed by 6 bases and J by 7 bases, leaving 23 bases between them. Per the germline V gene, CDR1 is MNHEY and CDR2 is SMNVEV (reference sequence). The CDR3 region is CASRGGLGQERHTQYF. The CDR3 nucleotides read TGTGCCAGCAGGGGGGGACTGGGGCAGGAACGGCATACGCAGTATTTT.

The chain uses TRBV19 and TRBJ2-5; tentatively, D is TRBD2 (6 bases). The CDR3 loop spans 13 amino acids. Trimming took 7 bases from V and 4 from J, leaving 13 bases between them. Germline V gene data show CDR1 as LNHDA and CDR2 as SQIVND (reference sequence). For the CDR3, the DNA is TGTGCCAGTAAATATGTGGGGGGAGAGACCCAGTACTTC. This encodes CASKYVGGETQYF.

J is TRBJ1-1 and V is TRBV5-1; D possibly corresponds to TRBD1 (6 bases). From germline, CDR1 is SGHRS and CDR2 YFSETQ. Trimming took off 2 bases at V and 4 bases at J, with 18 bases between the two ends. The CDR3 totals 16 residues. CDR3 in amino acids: CASSLTTGSGGTEAFF. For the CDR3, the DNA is TGCGCCAGCAGCTTAACAACAGGGTCCGGCGGCACTGAAGCTTTCTTT.

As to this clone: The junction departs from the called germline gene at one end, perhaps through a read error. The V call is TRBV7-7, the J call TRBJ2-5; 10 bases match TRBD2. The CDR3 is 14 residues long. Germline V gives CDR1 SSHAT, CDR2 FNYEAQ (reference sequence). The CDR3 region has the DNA TGTGCTAGCAGCAGCGGGGGGGCCGGGGAGACCCAGTACTTC. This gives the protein CASSSGGAGETQYF.

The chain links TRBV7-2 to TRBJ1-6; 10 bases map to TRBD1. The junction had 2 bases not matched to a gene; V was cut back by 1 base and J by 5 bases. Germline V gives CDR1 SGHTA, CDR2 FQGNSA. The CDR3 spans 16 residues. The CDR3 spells CASSLVGTGDNSPLHF. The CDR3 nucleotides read TGTGCCAGCAGCTTAGTAGGGACAGGGGATAATTCACCCCTCCACTTT.

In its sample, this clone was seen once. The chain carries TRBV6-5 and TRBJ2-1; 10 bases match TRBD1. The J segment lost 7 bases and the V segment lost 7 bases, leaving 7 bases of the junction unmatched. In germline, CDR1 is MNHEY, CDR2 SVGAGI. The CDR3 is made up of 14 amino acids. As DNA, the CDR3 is TGTGCCAGCACGGGACAGGGGCCCCGTAATGAGCAGTTCTTC. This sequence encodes CASTGQGPRNEQFF.

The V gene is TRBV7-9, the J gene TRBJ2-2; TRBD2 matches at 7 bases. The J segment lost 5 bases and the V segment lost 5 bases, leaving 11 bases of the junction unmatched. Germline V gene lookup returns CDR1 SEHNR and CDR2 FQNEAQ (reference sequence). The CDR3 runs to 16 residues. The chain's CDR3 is CASSPGRGEGTGELFF. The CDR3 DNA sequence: TGTGCCAGCAGCCCTGGGAGGGGTGAGGGGACCGGGGAGCTGTTTTTT.

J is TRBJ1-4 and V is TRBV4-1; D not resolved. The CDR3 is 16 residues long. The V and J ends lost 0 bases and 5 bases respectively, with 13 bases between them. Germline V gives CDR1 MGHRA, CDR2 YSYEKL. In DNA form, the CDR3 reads TGCGCCAGCAGCCAAGAGAAAATCGGAGTGAATGAAAAACTGTTTTTT. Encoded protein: CASSQEKIGVNEKLFF.

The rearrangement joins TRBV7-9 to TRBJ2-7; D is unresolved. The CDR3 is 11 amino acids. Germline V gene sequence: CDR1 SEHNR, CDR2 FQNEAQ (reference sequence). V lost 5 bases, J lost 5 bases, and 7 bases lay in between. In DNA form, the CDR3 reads TGTGCCAGCAGCCAATCCCACGAGCAGTACTTC. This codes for CASSQSHEQYF.

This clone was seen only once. Here the CDR3 DNA reads TGTGCCTGGACCGCTTGGGGTAATTCACCCCTCCACTTT. It codes for CAWTAWGNSPLHF. This sequence joins TRBV30 and TRBJ1-6; D uncertain. The CDR3 length is 13 residues. Looked up from germline, CDR1 is GTSNPN and CDR2 is SVGIG (reference sequence). The V end lost 4 bases, the J end lost 6 bases, and 10 bases lay between the germline ends.

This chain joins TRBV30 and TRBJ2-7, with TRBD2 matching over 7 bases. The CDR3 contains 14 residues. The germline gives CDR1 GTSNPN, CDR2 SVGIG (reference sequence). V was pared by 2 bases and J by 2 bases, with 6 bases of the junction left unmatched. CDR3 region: CAWSISGWPYEQYF. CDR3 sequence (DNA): TGTGCCTGGAGTATTAGCGGGTGGCCCTACGAGCAGTACTTC.

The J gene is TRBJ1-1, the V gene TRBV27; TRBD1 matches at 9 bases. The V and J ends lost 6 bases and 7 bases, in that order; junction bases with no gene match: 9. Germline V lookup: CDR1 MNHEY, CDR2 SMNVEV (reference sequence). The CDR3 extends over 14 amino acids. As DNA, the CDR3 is TGTGCCAGCAGACCCGGACAGGGGTACGGTGAAGCTTTCTTT. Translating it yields CASRPGQGYGEAFF.

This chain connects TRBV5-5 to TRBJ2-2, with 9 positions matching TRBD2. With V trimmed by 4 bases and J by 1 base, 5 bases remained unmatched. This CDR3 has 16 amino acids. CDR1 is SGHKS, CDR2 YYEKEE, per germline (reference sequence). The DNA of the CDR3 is TGTGCCAGCAGCGCGAGCGGGGGGATGAACACCGGGGAGCTGTTTTTT. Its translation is CASSASGGMNTGELFF. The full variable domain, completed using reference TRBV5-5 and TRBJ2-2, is DAGVTQSPTHLIKTRGQQVTLRCSPISGHKSVSWYQQVLGQGPQFIFQYYEKEERGRGNFPDRFSARQFPNYSSELNVNALLLGDSALYLCASSASGGMNTGELFFGEGSRLTVL.

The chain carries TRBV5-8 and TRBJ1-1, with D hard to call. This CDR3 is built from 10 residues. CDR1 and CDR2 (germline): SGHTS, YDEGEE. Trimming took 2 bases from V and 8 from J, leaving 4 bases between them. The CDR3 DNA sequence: TGTGCCAGCAGCTTAAACGAAGCTTTCTTT. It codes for CASSLNEAFF. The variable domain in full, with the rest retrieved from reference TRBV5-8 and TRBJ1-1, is EAGVTQSPTHLIKTRGQQATLRCSPISGHTSVYWYQQALGLGLQFLLWYDEGEERNRGNFPPRFSGRQFPNYSSELNVNALELEDSALYLCASSLNEAFFGQGTRLTVV.

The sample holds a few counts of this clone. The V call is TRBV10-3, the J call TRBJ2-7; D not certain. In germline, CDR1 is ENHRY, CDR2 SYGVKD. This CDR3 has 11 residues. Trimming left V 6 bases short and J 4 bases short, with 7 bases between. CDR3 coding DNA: TGTGCCATCAGCTCTAGTTACGAGCAGTACTTC. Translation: CAISSSYEQYF.

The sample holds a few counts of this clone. This CDR3 is CASRISRDRGTEAFF. CDR3 in DNA: TGTGCCAGCAGGATCTCCCGGGACAGGGGCACTGAAGCTTTCTTT. The V gene is TRBV6-5, the J gene TRBJ1-1; 10 bases map to TRBD1. The CDR3 has 15 amino acids. J gave up 4 bases and V 6 bases, and 8 bases lay outside the gene matches. The germline V gene has CDR1 MNHEY and CDR2 SVGAGI.